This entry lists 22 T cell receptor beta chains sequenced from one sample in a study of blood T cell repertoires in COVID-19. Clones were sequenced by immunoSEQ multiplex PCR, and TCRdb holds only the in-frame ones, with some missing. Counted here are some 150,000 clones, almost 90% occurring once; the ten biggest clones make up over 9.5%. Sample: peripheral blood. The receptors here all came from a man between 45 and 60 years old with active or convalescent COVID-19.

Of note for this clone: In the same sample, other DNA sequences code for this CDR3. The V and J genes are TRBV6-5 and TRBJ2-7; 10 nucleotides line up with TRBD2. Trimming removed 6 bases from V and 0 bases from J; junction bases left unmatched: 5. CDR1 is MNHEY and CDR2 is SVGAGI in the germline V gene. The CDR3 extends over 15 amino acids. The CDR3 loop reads CASRTSGRSSYEQYF. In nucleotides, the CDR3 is TGTGCCAGCAGGACTAGCGGGCGGAGCTCCTACGAGCAGTACTTC.

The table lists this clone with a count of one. As DNA, the CDR3 is TGTGCCAGCAGCTTTAATGCTCGGGTTTCACCCCTCCACTTT. It translates to CASSFNARVSPLHF. The chain joins TRBV7-2 to TRBJ1-6; D is unresolved. CDR1 and CDR2 (germline): SGHTA, FQGNSA. V shed 3 bases and J shed 9 bases, with 12 bases lying between them. The CDR3 is 14 residues long.

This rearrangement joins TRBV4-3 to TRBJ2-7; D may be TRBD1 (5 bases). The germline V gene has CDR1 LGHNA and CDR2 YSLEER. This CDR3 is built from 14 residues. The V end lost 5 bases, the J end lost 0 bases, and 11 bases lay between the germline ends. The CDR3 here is CASSSDTYSYEQYF. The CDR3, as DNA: TGCGCCAGCAGCTCGGACACCTACTCCTACGAGCAGTACTTC.

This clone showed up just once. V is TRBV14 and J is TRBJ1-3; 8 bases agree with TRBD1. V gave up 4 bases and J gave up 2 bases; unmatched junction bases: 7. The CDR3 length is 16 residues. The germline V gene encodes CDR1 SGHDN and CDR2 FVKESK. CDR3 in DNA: TGTGCCAGCAGCCCAACCAGGGGGCGGGCTGGAAACACCATATATTTT. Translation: CASSPTRGRAGNTIYF. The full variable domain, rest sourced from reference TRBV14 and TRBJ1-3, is EAGVTQFPSHSVIEKGQTVTLRCDPISGHDNLYWYRRVMGKEIKFLLHFVKESKQDESGMPNNRFLAERTGGTYSTLKVQPAELEDSGVYFCASSPTRGRAGNTIYFGEGSWLTVV.

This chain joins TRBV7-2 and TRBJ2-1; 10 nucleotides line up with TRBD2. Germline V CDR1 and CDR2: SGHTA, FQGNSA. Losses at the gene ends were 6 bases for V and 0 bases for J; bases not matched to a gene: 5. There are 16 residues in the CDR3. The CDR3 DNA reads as TGTGCCAGCAGGGTAGCGGGAGGCAGCTCCTACAATGAGCAGTTCTTC. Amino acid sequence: CASRVAGGSSYNEQFF. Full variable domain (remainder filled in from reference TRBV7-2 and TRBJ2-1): GAGVSQSPSNKVTEKGKDVELRCDPISGHTALYWYRQSLGQGLEFLIYFQGNSAPDKSGLPSDRFSAERTGGSVSTLTIQRTQQEDSAVYLCASRVAGGSSYNEQFFGPGTRLTVL.

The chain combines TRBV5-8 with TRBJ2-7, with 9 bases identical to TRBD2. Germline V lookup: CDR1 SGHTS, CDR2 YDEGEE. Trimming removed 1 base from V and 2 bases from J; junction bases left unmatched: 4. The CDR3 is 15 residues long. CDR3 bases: TGTGCCAGCAGCTTGTCGGCGGGAGGGACCTACGAGCAGTACTTC. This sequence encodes CASSLSAGGTYEQYF.

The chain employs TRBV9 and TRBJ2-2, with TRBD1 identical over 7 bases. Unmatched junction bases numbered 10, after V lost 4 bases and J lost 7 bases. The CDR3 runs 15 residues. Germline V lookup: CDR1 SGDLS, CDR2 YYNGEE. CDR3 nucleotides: TGTGCCAGCAGCACGCATGGGGGACAGAGCGGGGAGCTGTTTTTT. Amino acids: CASSTHGGQSGELFF. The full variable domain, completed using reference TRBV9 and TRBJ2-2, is DSGVTQTPKHLITATGQRVTLRCSPRSGDLSVYWYQQSLDQGLQFLIQYYNGEERAKGNILERFSAQQFPDLHSELNLSSLELGDSALYFCASSTHGGQSGELFFGEGSRLTVL.

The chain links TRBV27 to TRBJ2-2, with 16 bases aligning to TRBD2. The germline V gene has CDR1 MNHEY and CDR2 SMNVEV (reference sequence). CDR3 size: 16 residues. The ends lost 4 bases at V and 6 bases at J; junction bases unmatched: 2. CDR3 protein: CASSSGLAGGAGELFF. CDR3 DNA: TGTGCCAGCAGTTCGGGACTAGCGGGAGGGGCCGGGGAGCTGTTTTTT.

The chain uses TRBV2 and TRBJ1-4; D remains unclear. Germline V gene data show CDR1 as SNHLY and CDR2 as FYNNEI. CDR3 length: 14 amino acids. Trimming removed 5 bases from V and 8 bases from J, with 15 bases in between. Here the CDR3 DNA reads TGTGCCAGCAGTCCGGCCCCCGCGGGGGAAAAACTGTTTTTT. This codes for CASSPAPAGEKLFF.

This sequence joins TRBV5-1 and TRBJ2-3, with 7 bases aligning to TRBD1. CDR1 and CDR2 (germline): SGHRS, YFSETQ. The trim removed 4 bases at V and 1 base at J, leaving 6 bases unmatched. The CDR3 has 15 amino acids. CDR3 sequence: CASSPGQVRTDTQYF. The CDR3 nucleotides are TGCGCCAGCAGCCCCGGACAGGTCCGCACAGATACGCAGTATTTT.

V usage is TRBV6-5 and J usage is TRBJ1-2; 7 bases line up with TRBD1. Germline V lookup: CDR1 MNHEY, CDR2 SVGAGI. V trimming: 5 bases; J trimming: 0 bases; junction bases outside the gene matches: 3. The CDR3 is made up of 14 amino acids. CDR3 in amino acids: CASSRQGANYGYTF. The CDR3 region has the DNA TGTGCCAGCAGTCGACAGGGAGCTAACTATGGCTACACCTTC.

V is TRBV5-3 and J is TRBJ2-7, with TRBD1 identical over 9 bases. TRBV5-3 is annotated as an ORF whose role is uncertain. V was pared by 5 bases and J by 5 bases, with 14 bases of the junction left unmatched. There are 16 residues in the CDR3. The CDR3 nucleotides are TGTGCCAGAAGATTCGAACCACCGGGACAGGGAGACGAGCAGTACTTC. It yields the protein CARRFEPPGQGDEQYF.

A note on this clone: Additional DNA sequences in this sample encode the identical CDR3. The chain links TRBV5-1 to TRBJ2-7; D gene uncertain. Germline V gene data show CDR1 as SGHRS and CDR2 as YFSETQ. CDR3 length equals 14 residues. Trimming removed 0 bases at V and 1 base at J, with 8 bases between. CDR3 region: CASSLAGSSYEQYF. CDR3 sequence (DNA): TGCGCCAGCAGCTTGGCAGGTTCTTCCTACGAGCAGTACTTC.

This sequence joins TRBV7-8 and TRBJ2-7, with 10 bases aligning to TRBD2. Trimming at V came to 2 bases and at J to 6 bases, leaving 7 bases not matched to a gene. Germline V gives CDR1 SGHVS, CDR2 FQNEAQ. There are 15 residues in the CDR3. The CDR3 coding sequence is TGTGCCAGCAGCTTAATAGCTAGCGGGAGCGCCGAGCAGTACTTC. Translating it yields CASSLIASGSAEQYF.

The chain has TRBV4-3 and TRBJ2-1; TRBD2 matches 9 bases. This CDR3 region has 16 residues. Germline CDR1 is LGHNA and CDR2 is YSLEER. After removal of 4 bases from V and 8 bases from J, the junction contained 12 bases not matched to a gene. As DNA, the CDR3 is TGCGCCAGCAGCCGTTTATTTAGCGGGAGTCCTGATGAGCAGTTCTTC. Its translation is CASSRLFSGSPDEQFF.

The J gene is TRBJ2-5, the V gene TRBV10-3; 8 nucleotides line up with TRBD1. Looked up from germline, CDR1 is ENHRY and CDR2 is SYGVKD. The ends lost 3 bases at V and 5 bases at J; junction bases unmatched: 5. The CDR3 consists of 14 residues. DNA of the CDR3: TGTGCCATCAGTGACAGGGGGCATCAGGAGACCCAGTACTTC. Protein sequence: CAISDRGHQETQYF.

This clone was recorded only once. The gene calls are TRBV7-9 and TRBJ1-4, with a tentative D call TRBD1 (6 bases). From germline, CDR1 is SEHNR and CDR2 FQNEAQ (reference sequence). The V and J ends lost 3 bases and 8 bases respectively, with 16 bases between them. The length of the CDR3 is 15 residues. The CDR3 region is CASSFTGRGTEKLFF. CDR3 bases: TGTGCCAGCAGCTTTACAGGGAGGGGAACAGAAAAACTGTTTTTT.

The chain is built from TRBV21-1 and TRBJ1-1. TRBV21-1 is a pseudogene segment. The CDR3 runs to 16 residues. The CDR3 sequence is CASRLNAREANTEAFF. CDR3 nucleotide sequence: TGTGCCAGCAGACTAAATGCCAGGGAGGCGAACACTGAAGCTTTCTTT.

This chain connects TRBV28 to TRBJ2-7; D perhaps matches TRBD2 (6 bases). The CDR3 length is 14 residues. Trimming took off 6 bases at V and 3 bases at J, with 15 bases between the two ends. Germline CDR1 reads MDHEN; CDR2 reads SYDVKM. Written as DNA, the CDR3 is TGTGCCAGCAGGGGAGGACTATTGCTCTACGAGCAGTACTTC. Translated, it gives CASRGGLLLYEQYF.

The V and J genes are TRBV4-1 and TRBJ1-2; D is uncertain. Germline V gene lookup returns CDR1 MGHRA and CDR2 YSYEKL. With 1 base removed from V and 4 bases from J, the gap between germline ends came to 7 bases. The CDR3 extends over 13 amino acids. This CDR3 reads CASSQVRGYGYTF. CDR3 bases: TGCGCCAGCAGCCAAGTAAGAGGCTATGGCTACACCTTC.

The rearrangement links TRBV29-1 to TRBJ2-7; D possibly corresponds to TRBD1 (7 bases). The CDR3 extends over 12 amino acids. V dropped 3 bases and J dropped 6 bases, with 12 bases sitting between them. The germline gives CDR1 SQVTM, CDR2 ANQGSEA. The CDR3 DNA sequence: TGCAGCGTTGAGGAGGGGGCGGGCGAGCAGTACTTC. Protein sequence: CSVEEGAGEQYF.

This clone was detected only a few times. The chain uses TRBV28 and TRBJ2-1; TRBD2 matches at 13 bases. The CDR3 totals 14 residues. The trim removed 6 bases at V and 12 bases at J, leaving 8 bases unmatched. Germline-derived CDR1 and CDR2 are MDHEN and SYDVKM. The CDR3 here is CASRRLAGGRRQFF. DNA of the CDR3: TGTGCCAGCAGGAGACTAGCGGGAGGTCGGCGGCAGTTCTTC.